These 11 T cell receptor beta chains were all obtained from the same sample, sequenced in a study of blood T cell repertoires in COVID-19. Generated by immunoSEQ multiplex PCR, the TCRdb table keeps only in-frame clones and is missing some. The sample contains 130,000 to 150,000 clones, 85% of which appear only once. The sample consisted of peripheral blood. These TCRs come from a woman aged 35 to 49 with active or convalescent COVID-19.

This clone has more than one count but fewer than ten. The V and J genes are TRBV6-5 and TRBJ1-1, with TRBD1 matching 7 bases. The V gene end was trimmed by 6 bases and the J gene end by 7 bases; junction bases not matched to a gene: 11. This CDR3 spans 14 amino acids. Germline CDR1 MNHEY, CDR2 SVGAGI. CDR3 sequence reads: CASSPGQEKNEAFF. CDR3 DNA sequence: TGTGCCAGCAGCCCCGGACAGGAAAAAAATGAAGCTTTCTTT.

This clone appeared once. The genes are TRBV6-5 and TRBJ2-7, with D perhaps matching TRBD1 (7 bases). The CDR3 is made up of 15 amino acids. Germline lookup yields CDR1 MNHEY and CDR2 SVGAGI. V was cut by 6 bases and J by 1 base, with 16 bases left in between. The CDR3 sequence is CASRSTQGGSYEQYF. The CDR3 DNA reads TGTGCCAGCAGATCGACTCAGGGGGGTTCCTACGAGCAGTACTTC.

The V and J genes are TRBV10-3 and TRBJ2-7; D is unresolved. Deletions cut 0 bases from V and 5 bases from J, with 8 bases between. This CDR3 is built from 13 residues. Germline-derived CDR1 and CDR2 are ENHRY and SYGVKD. Here the CDR3 DNA reads TGTGCCATCAGTGAGTCCCCGGTGGACGAGCAGTACTTC. Residues: CAISESPVDEQYF.

Only one count was recorded for this clone. The V call is TRBV19, the J call TRBJ1-5, with 7 bases matching TRBD1. Germline trimming cut 6 bases from V and 4 bases from J; bases unmatched to any gene: 6. CDR1 and CDR2 (germline): LNHDA, SQIVND (reference sequence). The CDR3 spans 14 residues. The DNA for the CDR3 is TGTGCCAGTAGCGATTCAGGGGGTAATCAGCCCCAGCATTTT. Encoded protein: CASSDSGGNQPQHF.

CDR3 sequence: CASSLSLQGGYGYTF. In DNA, the CDR3 is TGTGCCAGCAGCCTCTCTTTACAGGGGGGCTATGGCTACACCTTC. The gene calls are TRBV3-1 (or the pseudogene TRBV3-2) and TRBJ1-2; 8 bases agree with TRBD1. The CDR3 runs to 15 residues. Unmatched junction bases numbered 8, after V lost 4 bases and J lost 4 bases. Germline V gene data show CDR1 as LGHDT and CDR2 as YNNKEL (reference sequence).

The chain has TRBV6-2 or TRBV6-3 and TRBJ1-1; TRBD1 aligns across 11 bases. The J segment lost 3 bases and the V segment lost 2 bases, leaving 5 bases of the junction unmatched. Germline CDR1 is MNHEY and CDR2 is SVGEGT. This CDR3 is 16 amino acids long. CDR3 DNA sequence: TGTGCCAGCAGTTACCCAGGACAGGGGGCGGACACTGAAGCTTTCTTT. This sequence encodes CASSYPGQGADTEAFF.

The chain uses TRBV29-1 and TRBJ1-2, with D possibly TRBD1 on 5 matching bases. The V gene's germline CDR1 is SQVTM and CDR2 ANQGSEA. Trimming left V 6 bases short and J 2 bases short, with 13 bases between. The CDR3 contains 13 residues. CDR3 DNA: TGCAGCGTCATGGACATCTTAAACTATGGCTACACCTTC. Protein: CSVMDILNYGYTF.

V gene TRBV4-1 combines with J gene TRBJ2-3; no firm D call. Germline values: CDR1 MGHRA, CDR2 YSYEKL. V lost 3 bases and J lost 0, with 7 bases in between. The length of the CDR3 is 14 residues. The CDR3 here is CASSQAVSTDTQYF. CDR3 bases: TGCGCCAGCAGCCAGGCGGTGAGCACAGATACGCAGTATTTT.

The chain joins TRBV19 to TRBJ1-4; D gene unclear. This CDR3 contains 16 residues. The V and J ends lost 6 bases and 0 bases respectively, with 14 bases between them. In germline, CDR1 is LNHDA, CDR2 SQIVND (reference sequence). The CDR3 region has the DNA TGTGCCAGTAGCCTCGGCGGCGTGGCAACTAATGAAAAACTGTTTTTT. Its protein product is CASSLGGVATNEKLFF.

This chain connects TRBV6-5 to TRBJ1-5; no clear D gene. V lost 6 bases and J lost 5, with 14 bases in between. Germline V gene lookup returns CDR1 MNHEY and CDR2 SVGAGI. CDR3 length equals 14 residues. The CDR3 region is CASSEGGSHQPQHF. The CDR3 bases are TGTGCCAGCAGCGAGGGAGGGAGTCATCAGCCCCAGCATTTT.

This sequence joins TRBV5-1 and TRBJ1-1; 12 bases agree with TRBD1. The germline gives CDR1 SGHRS, CDR2 YFSETQ. V shed 4 bases, J shed 5 bases, and the junction held 15 bases outside the gene matches. CDR3 length: 18 residues. CDR3: CASSADSGTGGFFTEAFF. In DNA form, the CDR3 reads TGCGCCAGCAGCGCCGATTCCGGGACAGGGGGCTTTTTTACTGAAGCTTTCTTT.